Below, one T cell receptor (beta chain) is given with its context. Germline-derived CDR1 and CDR2 are MNHEY and SVGAGI. Trimming left V 0 bases short and J 15 bases short, with 11 bases between. This CDR3 is 12 amino acids long. This sample was included in a study of T cell responses to AZD1222 COVID-19 vaccine. Measured with immunoSEQ multiplex PCR; TCRdb has only the in-frame clones, and not every one. The repertoire has 140,000 to 150,000 clones, about 93% of them found once; the top ten carry approximately 2.9%. This TCR came from an adult in good health. The chain combines TRBV6-5 with TRBJ1-4; D is possibly TRBD1 (6 bases). Specimen: peripheral blood, collected on day 0 of MenACWY control vaccination. CDR3 nucleotides: TGTGCCAGCAGTTACTCGAAGGGGGATATGTTTTTT. It yields the protein CASSYSKGDMFF.